This T cell receptor beta chain was identified in a study of T cells after yellow fever vaccination. CDR1 and CDR2 from the germline V gene are SGHRS and YFSETQ. V lost 2 bases to trimming and J lost 0 bases; unmatched junction nucleotides: 2. There are 15 residues in the CDR3. TCRdb ran MiXCR on the 5' RACE reads and lists one entry per CDR3 protein. The sample has 250,000 to 400,000 distinct CDR3 sequences, over 3.5% seen once. In its sample, this clonotype was seen many times. The rearrangement links TRBV5-1 to TRBJ1-3; 7 bases line up with TRBD1. This TCR came from a man aged 18 to 30 who received the YFV17D yellow fever vaccine. The sample was PBMCs, taken 5 days after the yellow fever booster vaccination. The CDR3 spells CASSLGTASGNTIYF. CDR3 DNA: TGCGCCAGCAGCTTAGGGACAGCCTCTGGAAACACCATATATTTT.